Below are 8 T cell receptor beta chains sequenced from a single sample in a study of blood T cell repertoires in COVID-19. Here immunoSEQ multiplex PCR was the method, and the copy in TCRdb shows in-frame clones only, minus some. The sample contains roughly 250,000 clones, 70% to 90% of which appear only once. Sequenced sample: peripheral blood. The source of these receptors is a woman under 40 with COVID-19, enrolled during active disease.

V is TRBV29-1 and J is TRBJ2-1, with TRBD2 matching over 7 bases. Trimming removed 5 bases from V and 0 bases from J; junction bases left unmatched: 7. The CDR3 totals 15 residues. Germline CDR1 reads SQVTM; CDR2 reads ANQGSEA. This CDR3 reads CSVYSGQSSYNEQFF. The DNA of the CDR3 is TGCAGCGTTTATAGCGGGCAGAGCTCCTACAATGAGCAGTTCTTC.

This chain connects TRBV11-2 to TRBJ2-1, with 7 positions matching TRBD2. Germline values: CDR1 SGHAT, CDR2 FQNNGV. The CDR3 totals 16 residues. DNA of the CDR3: TGTGCAACAGCCGGCTGGGGGGGGAAGTCCTACAATGAGCAGTTCTTC. It translates to CATAGWGGKSYNEQFF.

V usage is TRBV7-9 and J usage is TRBJ2-7, with D unresolved. Germline V CDR1 and CDR2: SEHNR, FQNEAQ (reference sequence). CDR3 length: 12 residues. Between the trimmed V and J ends, which lost 2 bases and 3 bases, there was a span of 5 bases. CDR3 loop: CASSLSHYEQYF. For the CDR3, the DNA is TGTGCCAGCAGCTTATCCCACTACGAGCAGTACTTC.

This chain joins TRBV19 and TRBJ2-2, with 7 positions matching TRBD1. V shed 8 bases and J 4 bases; nucleotides not matched to a gene: 10. In germline, CDR1 is LNHDA, CDR2 SQIVND (reference sequence). This CDR3 comprises 15 residues. For the CDR3, the DNA is TGTGCCAGTCGTACAGGGGATTTGGCCACCGGGGAGCTGTTTTTT. Translation gives CASRTGDLATGELFF.

CDR3: CASRNRLVSTDTQYF. CDR3 DNA sequence: TGTGCCAGCAGAAACCGACTAGTGAGCACAGATACGCAGTATTTT. The chain links TRBV27 to TRBJ2-3; possible D gene TRBD2, 6 bases. Germline CDR1 and CDR2: MNHEY and SMNVEV (reference sequence). The CDR3 is 15 residues long. V was clipped by 6 bases and J by 0 bases, with 13 bases between them.

This clone was seen ten or more times. The chain links TRBV19 to TRBJ2-2; the D is unclear. CDR3 size: 13 residues. CDR1 and CDR2 (germline): LNHDA, SQIVND (reference sequence). With 3 bases removed from V and 6 bases from J, the gap between germline ends came to 8 bases. Written as DNA, the CDR3 is TGTGCCAGTAGTATGCTGCGGCCCGGGGAGCTGTTTTTT. Translation gives CASSMLRPGELFF.

The gene calls are TRBV11-1 and TRBJ2-1; 7 bases agree with TRBD1. The germline gives CDR1 SGHAT, CDR2 FQDESV (reference sequence). The CDR3 length is 12 residues. V was clipped by 8 bases and J by 9 bases; unmatched bases: 7. The CDR3 sequence is CASRSGTAEQFF. The CDR3 bases are TGTGCCAGCCGCTCCGGGACAGCTGAGCAGTTCTTC.

This chain links TRBV18 with TRBJ2-7; no firm D call. The CDR3 consists of 15 residues. The V gene's germline CDR1 is KGHSH and CDR2 LQKENI. V lost 0 bases to trimming and J lost 1 base, with 10 bases between them. CDR3 DNA sequence: TGTGCCAGCTCACCACCGTCTCGCGGTTCCTACGAGCAGTACTTC. It codes for CASSPPSRGSYEQYF. Using reference TRBV18 and TRBJ2-7 for the parts outside the CDR3, the full variable domain is NAGVMQNPRHLVRRRGQEARLRCSPMKGHSHVYWYRQLPEEGLKFMVYLQKENIIDESGMPKERFSAEFPKEGPSILRIQQVVRGDSAAYFCASSPPSRGSYEQYFGPGTRLTVT.